A single sample is the source of the 25 T cell receptor beta chains below, sequenced in a study of T-cell reconstitution after alpha-beta-depleted transplantation in children. Preparation of the TCRbeta library used unique molecular identifiers. A single record per CDR3 protein comes from TCRdb applying MiXCR to the PCR reads. This sample has about 980,000 distinct CDR3 sequences; about 31% occur once, and the top ten carry over 25%. Material: PBMCs, mostly from graft donor cells, obtained 360 days after TCRalphabeta/CD19-depleted stem cell transplant. The source of these receptors is a boy younger than two who had a stem cell transplant for SCID, so the T cells may come from the graft donor.

The table lists this clonotype with many counts. The chain has TRBV5-1 and TRBJ2-2; D is ambiguous. The germline CDR1 and CDR2 sequences are SGHRS and YFSETQ. This CDR3 has 15 residues. V shed 4 bases and J shed 1 base, with 11 bases lying between them. This CDR3 is CASSLFDGNTGELFF. As DNA, the CDR3 is TGCGCCAGCAGCCTATTCGACGGGAACACCGGGGAGCTGTTTTTT.

This clonotype was detected only a few times. The chain combines TRBV12-3 or TRBV12-4 with TRBJ2-5, with D possibly TRBD1 on 7 matching bases. The V gene lost 4 bases and the J gene lost 5 bases, with 17 bases spanning the gap. CDR3 size: 15 residues. The CDR3 sequence is CASSSDSTGRETQYF. CDR3 sequence (DNA): TGTGCCAGCAGTTCGGACTCGACAGGGAGGGAGACCCAGTACTTC.

The gene calls are TRBV6-1 and TRBJ2-7; maybe TRBD2 (5 bases). Germline CDR1 and CDR2: MNHNS and SASEGT. V lost 7 bases and J lost 0, with 13 bases in between. CDR3 size: 14 residues. The CDR3 DNA reads as TGTGCCAGCACTCCAAGCCGGGGCTCCTACGAGCAGTACTTC. It specifies CASTPSRGSYEQYF.

The chain joins TRBV7-9 to TRBJ2-5; D gene uncertain. This CDR3 region has 14 residues. Trimming shortened V by 6 bases and J by 11 bases, and 22 bases separated the two germline ends. Germline V gives CDR1 SEHNR, CDR2 FQNEAQ (reference sequence). In DNA form, the CDR3 reads TGTGCCAGCAGTCCTATAAAACAACCGGGCCTACAGTACTTC. The encoded protein is CASSPIKQPGLQYF.

This clonotype was detected ten times or more. This chain connects TRBV7-9 to TRBJ2-5; D is unclear. The CDR3 sequence is 10 residues long. Germline assignment: CDR1 SEHNR and CDR2 FQNEAQ (reference sequence). Deletions cut 6 bases from V and 5 bases from J, with 4 bases between. Written as DNA, the CDR3 is TGTGCCAGCAGTCCGGAGACCCAGTACTTC. The encoded protein is CASSPETQYF.

The chain carries TRBV2 and TRBJ2-1; D is uncertain. Trimming took off 7 bases at V and 7 bases at J, with 5 bases between the two ends. The CDR3 has 10 amino acids. CDR1 and CDR2 from the germline V gene are SNHLY and FYNNEI. The chain's CDR3 is CASTLNEQFF. For the CDR3, the DNA is TGTGCCAGCACACTTAATGAGCAGTTCTTC.

V usage is TRBV20-1 and J usage is TRBJ2-3, with a weak D call TRBD2 (5 bases). The CDR3 runs to 14 residues. The ends were cut back, 6 bases at V and 4 bases at J, with 17 bases in the middle. Germline lookup yields CDR1 DFQATT and CDR2 SNEGSKA (reference sequence). The CDR3 here is CSARQPREPDTQYF. CDR3 nucleotides: TGCAGTGCCCGACAACCTAGGGAGCCAGATACGCAGTATTTT.

In this sample, this clonotype turned up a few times. This chain uses TRBV4-2 with TRBJ2-3; 8 bases align to TRBD1. J gave up 2 bases and V 4 bases, and 5 bases lay outside the gene matches. CDR3 length: 15 amino acids. Germline V gene data show CDR1 as LGHNA and CDR2 as YNFKEQ. The CDR3: CASSPGQGHTDTQYF. The CDR3 nucleotides are TGTGCCAGCAGCCCCGGACAGGGTCACACAGATACGCAGTATTTT.

CDR3 in DNA: TGTGCCAGCAGTCGAACTAGCGGAAACTCCTACGAGCAGTACTTC. It yields the protein CASSRTSGNSYEQYF. This rearrangement joins TRBV2 to TRBJ2-7; 8 bases fit TRBD2. The CDR3 is made up of 15 amino acids. The trim removed 5 bases at V and 0 bases at J, leaving 6 bases unmatched. Germline CDR1 is SNHLY and CDR2 is FYNNEI.

The chain carries TRBV11-2 and TRBJ2-7, with a possible D match to TRBD1 (6 bases). Per germline, CDR1 SGHAT and CDR2 FQNNGV. The CDR3 loop spans 14 amino acids. V gave up 0 bases and J gave up 5 bases, with 11 bases separating them. The CDR3 spells CASSLEPGAHEQYF. The CDR3 DNA follows: TGTGCCAGCAGCTTAGAGCCAGGGGCCCACGAGCAGTACTTC.

The rearrangement joins TRBV12-3 or TRBV12-4 to TRBJ1-1; D perhaps matches TRBD1 (5 bases). The CDR3 totals 14 residues. V lost 5 bases and J 4 bases, leaving 14 bases between the germline ends. CDR3 sequence reads: CASSPRRGGTEAFF. CDR3 nucleotide sequence: TGTGCCAGCAGTCCCCGTAGGGGAGGCACTGAAGCTTTCTTT.

This clonotype has just a few counts. This chain uses TRBV24-1 with TRBJ2-1; a possible D gene is TRBD2 (5 bases). The CDR3 sequence is 12 residues long. Germline V gives CDR1 KGHDR, CDR2 SFDVKD. The V end lost 0 bases, the J end lost 10 bases, and 6 bases lay between the germline ends. CDR3 coding DNA: TGTGCCACCAGTGATTTGTCGGGGGAGCAGTTCTTC. The encoded protein is CATSDLSGEQFF.

The sample holds a few counts of this clonotype. The chain's CDR3 is CATSRVNRGRREQYF. In DNA, the CDR3 is TGTGCCACCAGCAGAGTTAACAGGGGGCGAAGGGAGCAGTACTTC. The chain has TRBV15 and TRBJ2-7; 9 nucleotides match TRBD1. Unmatched junction bases numbered 8, after V lost 1 base and J lost 7 bases. CDR3 length: 15 residues. In germline, CDR1 is LNHNV, CDR2 YYDKDF (reference sequence).

The V and J genes are TRBV12-3 or TRBV12-4 and TRBJ2-3; 11 bases align to TRBD2. The CDR3 length is 15 residues. V dropped 5 bases and J dropped 6; count of bases not matched to a gene: 7. CDR3 sequence: CASSTLAGGPDTQYF. DNA of the CDR3: TGTGCCAGCAGTACCCTAGCGGGGGGTCCCGATACGCAGTATTTT.

The chain couples TRBV20-1 to TRBJ1-1, with D maybe TRBD1 (6 bases). Between the trimmed V and J ends, which lost 1 base and 5 bases, there was a span of 11 bases. The CDR3 totals 13 residues. CDR1 and CDR2 (germline): DFQATT, SNEGSKA (reference sequence). The CDR3 DNA is TGCAGTGCTAGAGTCGTCCAGGGGACTGAAGCTTTCTTT. It is translated as CSARVVQGTEAFF.

V gene TRBV7-8 combines with J gene TRBJ2-1; TRBD2 matches 9 bases. The CDR3 runs to 17 residues. Germline assignment: CDR1 SGHVS and CDR2 FQNEAQ. V was clipped by 9 bases and J by 3 bases; unmatched bases: 15. In DNA, the CDR3 is TGTGCCAGTACTACTCTAATGGGCGGGGGGGACTACAATGAGCAGTTCTTC. Translating it yields CASTTLMGGGDYNEQFF.

This clonotype came up a few times. J is TRBJ2-2 and V is TRBV15, with a weak D call TRBD2 (5 bases). CDR1 is LNHNV, CDR2 YYDKDF, per germline (reference sequence). Trimming pared 8 bases from V and 0 bases from J, leaving 16 bases between. This CDR3 is 16 amino acids long. The CDR3 loop reads CATARGFRSNTGELFF. Here the CDR3 DNA reads TGTGCCACCGCTCGCGGGTTCCGGTCGAACACCGGGGAGCTGTTTTTT.

The gene calls are TRBV20-1 and TRBJ2-5; TRBD1 matches at 11 bases. This CDR3 comprises 17 residues. The junction had 18 bases not matched to a gene; V was cut back by 6 bases and J by 6 bases. Germline V gene sequence: CDR1 DFQATT, CDR2 SNEGSKA (reference sequence). This CDR3 reads CSATSPTGTGGMKTQYF. The CDR3 DNA sequence: TGCAGTGCCACTTCACCCACCGGGACAGGGGGGATGAAGACCCAGTACTTC.

This clonotype occurred a few times. The V call is TRBV12-3 or TRBV12-4, the J call TRBJ2-1; 7 bases are a match to TRBD1. The CDR3 runs to 15 residues. Trimming took 2 bases from V and 7 from J; bases not matched to a gene: 8. The CDR3 DNA reads TGTGCCAGCAGTTTAAGAGGGGGCGCTCAGAATGAGCAGTTCTTC. It is translated as CASSLRGGAQNEQFF.

Only a few counts were recorded for this clonotype. This chain links TRBV29-1 with TRBJ2-3; D is undetermined. CDR1 is SQVTM, CDR2 ANQGSEA, per germline. V lost 1 base to trimming and J lost 0 bases, with 14 bases between them. The CDR3 runs to 16 residues. The CDR3 DNA follows: TGCAGCGTTGAAGGCGCGGCGGACGGGAGCACAGATACGCAGTATTTT. Residues: CSVEGAADGSTDTQYF.

The J gene is TRBJ2-7, the V gene TRBV18; no firm D call. Germline V gene sequence: CDR1 KGHSH, CDR2 LQKENI. The CDR3 runs 13 residues. The V end lost 3 bases, the J end lost 4 bases, and 10 bases lay between the germline ends. This chain's CDR3 is CASSPATDYEQYF. The DNA for the CDR3 is TGTGCCAGCTCACCCGCTACAGATTACGAGCAGTACTTC.

This clonotype was detected ten times or more. V gene TRBV5-1 combines with J gene TRBJ1-1; a possible D gene is TRBD1 (6 bases). Germline-derived CDR1 and CDR2 are SGHRS and YFSETQ. V was cut by 3 bases and J by 4 bases, with 13 bases left in between. The CDR3 extends over 14 amino acids. Here the CDR3 reads CASSWDTRSTEAFF. The CDR3 nucleotides are TGCGCCAGCAGCTGGGACACGAGGAGCACTGAAGCTTTCTTT.

This clonotype came up a few times. The chain couples TRBV4-1 to TRBJ2-7; the D gene is possibly TRBD1 (6 bases). The CDR3 sequence is 14 residues long. Germline V gives CDR1 MGHRA, CDR2 YSYEKL. The germline V and J ends were trimmed by 3 bases and 8 bases, with 17 bases remaining between them. The CDR3 region has the DNA TGCGCCAGCAGCCAGCCCTCTCAGGGGCGTAAGCAGTACTTC. Amino acids: CASSQPSQGRKQYF.

This clonotype was seen a handful of times. The chain is built from TRBV6-5 and TRBJ1-1; D remains ambiguous. CDR1 is MNHEY, CDR2 SVGAGI, per germline. The V end lost 2 bases, the J end lost 7 bases, and 8 bases lay between the germline ends. The CDR3 is made up of 12 amino acids. CDR3: CASSYGGSEAFF. CDR3 coding DNA: TGTGCCAGCAGTTACGGCGGTAGTGAAGCTTTCTTT.

This chain connects TRBV28 to TRBJ1-5; D remains ambiguous. CDR1 MDHEN and CDR2 SYDVKM come from the germline V gene. The CDR3 loop spans 15 amino acids. V lost 5 bases, J lost 5 bases, and 16 bases lay in between. CDR3 loop: CASSARVGSDQPQHF. Here the CDR3 DNA reads TGTGCCAGCAGTGCCCGGGTAGGGAGCGATCAGCCCCAGCATTTT.